The present entry profiles one T cell receptor beta chain with its context. The CDR3 is 14 residues long. V was pared by 3 bases and J by 0 bases, with 8 bases between. Germline assignment: CDR1 KGHSH and CDR2 LQKENI. This sample was taken from a study of blood T cell repertoires in COVID-19. The wider study: Italy, Spain and the United States were the sources of the convalescent and acute COVID-19 samples. PBMCs, B-cell-depleted T cells, or T cells were the source of the cDNA or gDNA that made up the material.

Authors' data handling: From reference gene primer amplification, estimates of nucleated cell counts were derived. Libraries were prepared by immunoSEQ multiplex PCR; TCRdb keeps only in-frame clonotypes and omits some of them. V and J calls and clone size follow that table, whereas D and trimming were derived from the DNA. This table holds about 68,000 clones, around 87% found once. The source of this sequence is a man aged 45-65 years with active COVID-19. Sequencing was done on a sample of peripheral blood. This chain connects TRBV18 to TRBJ1-1, with unresolved D. The CDR3 DNA follows: TGTGCCAGCTCACCGGCATTCATGAACACTGAAGCTTTCTTT. As protein: CASSPAFMNTEAFF.